The clone carrying this T cell receptor (beta chain) was detected once. Its cognate antigen is unknown. V was clipped by 4 bases and J by 2 bases; unmatched bases: 5. Germline loops: CDR1 MDHEN, CDR2 SYDVKM. The CDR3 totals 15 residues. This sample is drawn from a study of OX40 agonist ivuxolimab in advanced cancers. Generated by immunoSEQ multiplex PCR, the TCRdb table keeps only in-frame clones and is missing some. The sample has about 60,000 clones, 91% seen once; the top ten hold around 14%. Patients were ruled out by autoimmune disease history or systemic immunosuppression. Study conclusions and caveats: At doses 0.1 to 3.0 mg/kg, CD4+ and CD8+ clones expanded.

This clonotype was obtained from an adult with an advanced solid tumor such as melanoma, head and neck, liver or kidney cancer. The chain joins TRBV28 to TRBJ1-2, with 9 bases lining up with TRBD1. The sample in question was CD4+ or CD8+ T cells sorted from blood, obtained in a trial of the OX40 agonist ivuxolimab. CDR3 coding DNA: TGTGCCAGCAGTTCCCCGGGACAGGGAAACTATGGCTACACCTTC. Translated, it gives CASSSPGQGNYGYTF.